This paragraph covers one TCR beta chain sequence. This sample was included in a study of shared clonotypes between healthy human individuals. Generated by immunoSEQ multiplex PCR, the TCRdb table keeps only in-frame clones and is missing some. The repertoire holds about half a million clones, with about four fifths as singletons. CDR3 length: 18 residues. After removal of 0 bases from V and 4 bases from J, the junction contained 9 bases not matched to a gene. CDR1 is LGHNA and CDR2 is YNFKEQ in the germline V gene. The receptor comes from a woman aged 40 to 49 in good health. Some clones in this sample may be carry-over from other donors' samples. The chain joins TRBV4-2 to TRBJ2-7; TRBD2 aligns across 13 bases. The specimen was PBMCs. In nucleotides, the CDR3 is TGTGCCAGCAGCCAAGATACTAGCGGGAGGGGGTTGAGATACGAGCAGTACTTC. This codes for CASSQDTSGRGLRYEQYF.